The sequence of this T cell receptor beta chain was determined in a study of T-cell memory formation after mild COVID-19. Via MiXCR, TCRdb re-called the 5' RACE reads, giving one row per CDR3 protein. The table has over 300,000 distinct CDR3 sequences, 20% to 25% seen once; the top ten hold 21%. The CDR3 is 14 amino acids. Per germline, CDR1 WSHSY and CDR2 SAAADI. V was trimmed by 3 bases and J by 2 bases, leaving 8 bases between them. Study observations and caveats: The finding that pre-infection memory included some responding clones suggested that cross-reactive memory joined.

This clonotype was counted once. Its antigen is as yet unknown. Sequencing was performed on PBMCs or a T cell subset sorted from them (not recorded which). The source is a man aged 18 to 29 who had mild COVID-19 (a few samples of this study predate the infection). Cell type and time point are not known. The chain combines TRBV10-2 with TRBJ1-3, with D unclear. The CDR3 spells CASSDILPGNTIYF. DNA of the CDR3: TGCGCCAGCAGTGATATTCTCCCTGGAAACACCATATATTTT.